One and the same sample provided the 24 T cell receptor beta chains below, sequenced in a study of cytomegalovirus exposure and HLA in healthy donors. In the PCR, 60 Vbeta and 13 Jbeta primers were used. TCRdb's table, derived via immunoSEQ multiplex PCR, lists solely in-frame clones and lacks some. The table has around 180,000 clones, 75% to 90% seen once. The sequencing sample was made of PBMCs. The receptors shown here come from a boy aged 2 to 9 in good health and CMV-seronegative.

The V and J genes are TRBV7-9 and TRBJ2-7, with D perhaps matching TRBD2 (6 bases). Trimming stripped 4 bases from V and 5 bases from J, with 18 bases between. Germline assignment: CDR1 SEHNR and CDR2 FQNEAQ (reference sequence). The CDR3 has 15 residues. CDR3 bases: TGTGCCAGCAGCTACCAGGGAGGAGGGGACCACGAGCAGTACTTC. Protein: CASSYQGGGDHEQYF.

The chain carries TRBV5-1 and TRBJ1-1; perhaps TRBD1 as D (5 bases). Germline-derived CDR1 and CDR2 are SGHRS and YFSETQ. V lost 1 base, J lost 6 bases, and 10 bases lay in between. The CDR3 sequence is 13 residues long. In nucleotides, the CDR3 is TGCGCCAGCAGCTTGCGAGGGGAGGCTGAAGCTTTCTTT. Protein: CASSLRGEAEAFF.

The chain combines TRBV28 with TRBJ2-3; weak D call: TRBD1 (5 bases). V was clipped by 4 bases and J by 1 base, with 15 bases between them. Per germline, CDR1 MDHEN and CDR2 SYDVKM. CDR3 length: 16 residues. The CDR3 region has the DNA TGTGCCAGCAGTTCCACCAGGGCCAGGGGCACAGATACGCAGTATTTT. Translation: CASSSTRARGTDTQYF.

The CDR3 loop is CASRTGGASGANVLTF. In nucleotides, the CDR3 is TGTGCCAGCCGGACAGGGGGCGCTTCTGGGGCCAACGTCCTGACTTTC. V usage is TRBV19 and J usage is TRBJ2-6; 11 positions match TRBD1. Trimming at V came to 9 bases and at J to 1 base, leaving 5 bases not matched to a gene. The V gene's germline CDR1 is LNHDA and CDR2 SQIVND (reference sequence). The CDR3 is 16 amino acids.

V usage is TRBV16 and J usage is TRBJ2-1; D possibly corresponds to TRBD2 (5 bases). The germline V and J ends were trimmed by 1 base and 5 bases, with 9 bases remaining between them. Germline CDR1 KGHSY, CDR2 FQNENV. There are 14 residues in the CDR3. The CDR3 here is CASSQWASNNEQFF. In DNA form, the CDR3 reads TGTGCCAGCAGCCAATGGGCTAGCAACAATGAGCAGTTCTTC.

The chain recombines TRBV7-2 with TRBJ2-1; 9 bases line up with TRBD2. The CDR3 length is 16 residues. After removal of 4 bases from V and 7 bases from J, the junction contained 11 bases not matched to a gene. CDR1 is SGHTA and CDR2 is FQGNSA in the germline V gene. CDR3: CASSSGRSGGINEQFF. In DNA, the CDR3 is TGTGCCAGCAGCTCCGGTAGGAGCGGGGGGATTAATGAGCAGTTCTTC.

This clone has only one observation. The chain's CDR3 is CASSLTRDREQYF. DNA for the CDR3: TGTGCCAGCAGCTTAACGAGGGACAGGGAGCAGTACTTC. The chain carries TRBV7-3 and TRBJ2-5; 9 positions match TRBD1. CDR1 is SGHTA, CDR2 FQGTGA, per germline. The CDR3 is made up of 13 amino acids. With V trimmed by 0 bases and J by 11 bases, 4 bases remained unmatched.

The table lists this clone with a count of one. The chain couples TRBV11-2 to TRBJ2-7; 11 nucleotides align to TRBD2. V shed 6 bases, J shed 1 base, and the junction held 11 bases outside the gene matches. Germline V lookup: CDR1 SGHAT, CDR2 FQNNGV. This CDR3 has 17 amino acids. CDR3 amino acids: CASRPRQGTSGSYEQYF. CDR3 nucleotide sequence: TGTGCCAGCAGACCGAGACAGGGGACTAGCGGTTCCTACGAGCAGTACTTC.

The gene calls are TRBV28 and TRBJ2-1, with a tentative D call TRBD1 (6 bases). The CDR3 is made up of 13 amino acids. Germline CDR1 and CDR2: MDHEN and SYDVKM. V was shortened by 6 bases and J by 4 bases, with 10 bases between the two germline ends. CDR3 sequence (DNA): TGTGCCAGCAGGAAAGGGGGATACAATGAGCAGTTCTTC. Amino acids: CASRKGGYNEQFF. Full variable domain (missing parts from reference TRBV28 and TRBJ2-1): DVKVTQSSRYLVKRTGEKVFLECVQDMDHENMFWYRQDPGLGLRLIYFSYDVKMKEKGDIPEGYSVSREKKERFSLILESASTNQTSMYLCASRKGGYNEQFFGPGTRLTVL.

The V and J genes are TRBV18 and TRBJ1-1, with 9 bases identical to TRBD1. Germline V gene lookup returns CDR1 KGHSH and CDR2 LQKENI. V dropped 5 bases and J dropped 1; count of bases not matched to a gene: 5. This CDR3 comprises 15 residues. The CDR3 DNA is TGTGCCAGCTCAAACAAACAGGGGGCGAACACTGAAGCTTTCTTT. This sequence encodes CASSNKQGANTEAFF.

CDR3 nucleotides: TGTGCCAGCAGTCCTAGGGGGCATGCTGAAGCTTTCTTT. Translation: CASSPRGHAEAFF. This rearrangement joins TRBV28 to TRBJ1-1, with 7 bases fitting TRBD1. CDR1 and CDR2 from the germline V gene are MDHEN and SYDVKM. J lost 6 bases, V lost 5 bases, and 6 bases had no gene match. This CDR3 spans 13 amino acids. Filled out from reference TRBV28 and TRBJ1-1, the complete variable domain reads DVKVTQSSRYLVKRTGEKVFLECVQDMDHENMFWYRQDPGLGLRLIYFSYDVKMKEKGDIPEGYSVSREKKERFSLILESASTNQTSMYLCASSPRGHAEAFFGQGTRLTVV.

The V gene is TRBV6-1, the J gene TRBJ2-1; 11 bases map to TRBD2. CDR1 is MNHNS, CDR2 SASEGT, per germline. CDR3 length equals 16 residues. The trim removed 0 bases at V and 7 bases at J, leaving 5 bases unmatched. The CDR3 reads CASSEALAGGRNEQFF. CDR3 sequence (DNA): TGTGCCAGCAGTGAAGCATTAGCGGGGGGGCGAAATGAGCAGTTCTTC.

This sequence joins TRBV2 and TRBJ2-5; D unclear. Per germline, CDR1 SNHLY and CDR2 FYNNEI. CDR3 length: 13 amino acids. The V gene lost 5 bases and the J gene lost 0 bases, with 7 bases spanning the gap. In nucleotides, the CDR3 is TGTGCCAGCAGTCCCCGGGACCAAGAGACCCAGTACTTC. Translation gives CASSPRDQETQYF.

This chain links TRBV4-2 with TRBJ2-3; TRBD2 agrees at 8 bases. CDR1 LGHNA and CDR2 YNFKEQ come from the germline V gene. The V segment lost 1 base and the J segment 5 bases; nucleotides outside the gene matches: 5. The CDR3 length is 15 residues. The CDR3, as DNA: TGTGCCAGCAGCCAAGGGACTCTAGCGGGAGATACGCAGTATTTT. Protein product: CASSQGTLAGDTQYF.

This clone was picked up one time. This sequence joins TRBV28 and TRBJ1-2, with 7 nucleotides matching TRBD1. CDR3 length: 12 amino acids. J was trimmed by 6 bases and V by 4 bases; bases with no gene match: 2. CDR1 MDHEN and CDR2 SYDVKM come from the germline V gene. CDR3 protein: CASSSGGDGYTF. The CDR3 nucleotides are TGTGCCAGCAGTTCAGGGGGAGATGGCTACACCTTC.

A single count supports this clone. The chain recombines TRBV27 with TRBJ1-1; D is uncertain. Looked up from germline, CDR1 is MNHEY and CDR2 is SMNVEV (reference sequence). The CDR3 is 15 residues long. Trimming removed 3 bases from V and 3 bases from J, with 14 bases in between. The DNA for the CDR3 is TGTGCCAGCAGTTTCCTTGGAGGTACGGACACTGAAGCTTTCTTT. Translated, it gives CASSFLGGTDTEAFF.

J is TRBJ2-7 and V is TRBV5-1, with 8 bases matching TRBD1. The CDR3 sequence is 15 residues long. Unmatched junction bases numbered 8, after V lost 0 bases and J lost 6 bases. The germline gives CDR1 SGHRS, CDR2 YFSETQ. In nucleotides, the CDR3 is TGCGCCAGCAGCTTGGCCGAGGACAGGGCATCCGAGCAGTACTTC. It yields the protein CASSLAEDRASEQYF.

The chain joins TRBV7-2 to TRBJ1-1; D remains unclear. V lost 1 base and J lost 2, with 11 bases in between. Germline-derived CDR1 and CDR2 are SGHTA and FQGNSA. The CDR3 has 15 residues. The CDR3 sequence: CASSLVGRYNTEAFF. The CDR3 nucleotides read TGTGCCAGCAGCTTAGTAGGCAGGTATAACACTGAAGCTTTCTTT.

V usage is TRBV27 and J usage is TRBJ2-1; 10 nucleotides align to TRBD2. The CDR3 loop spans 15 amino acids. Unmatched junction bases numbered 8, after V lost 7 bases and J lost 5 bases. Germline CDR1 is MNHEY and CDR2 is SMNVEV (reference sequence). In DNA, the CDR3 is TGTGCCAGCACCACGAGCGGGAGGGCCGACAATGAGCAGTTCTTC. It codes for CASTTSGRADNEQFF.

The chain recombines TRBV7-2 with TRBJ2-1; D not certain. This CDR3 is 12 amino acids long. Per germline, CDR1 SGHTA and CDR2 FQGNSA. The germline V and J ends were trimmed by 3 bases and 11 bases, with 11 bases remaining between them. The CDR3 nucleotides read TGTGCCAGCAGCTTCGAGTACAGAAAGCAGTTCTTC. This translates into CASSFEYRKQFF.

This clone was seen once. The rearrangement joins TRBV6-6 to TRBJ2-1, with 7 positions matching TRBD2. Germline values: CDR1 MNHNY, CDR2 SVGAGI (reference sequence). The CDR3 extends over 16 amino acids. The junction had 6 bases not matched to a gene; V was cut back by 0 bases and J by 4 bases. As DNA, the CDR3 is TGTGCCAGCAGTTACTCCGGGCTAGCGGAATACAATGAGCAGTTCTTC. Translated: CASSYSGLAEYNEQFF.

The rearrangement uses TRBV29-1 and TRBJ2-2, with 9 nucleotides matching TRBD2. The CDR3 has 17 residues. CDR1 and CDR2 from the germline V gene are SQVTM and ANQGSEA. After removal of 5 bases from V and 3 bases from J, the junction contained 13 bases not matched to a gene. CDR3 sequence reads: CSVLRRGSGSDTGELFF. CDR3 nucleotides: TGCAGCGTTCTCCGAAGGGGTAGCGGGAGCGACACCGGGGAGCTGTTTTTT.

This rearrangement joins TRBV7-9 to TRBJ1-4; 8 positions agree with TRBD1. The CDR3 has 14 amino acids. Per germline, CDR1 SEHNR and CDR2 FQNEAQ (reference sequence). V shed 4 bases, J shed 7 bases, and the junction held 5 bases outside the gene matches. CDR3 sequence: CASSSDRGGEKLFF. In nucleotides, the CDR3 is TGTGCCAGCAGCTCCGACAGGGGCGGTGAAAAACTGTTTTTT. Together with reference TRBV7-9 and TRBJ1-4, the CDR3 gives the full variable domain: DTGVSQNPRHKITKRGQNVTFRCDPISEHNRLYWYRQTLGQGPEFLTYFQNEAQLEKSRLLSDRFSAERPKGSFSTLEIQRTEQGDSAMYLCASSSDRGGEKLFFGSGTQLSVL.

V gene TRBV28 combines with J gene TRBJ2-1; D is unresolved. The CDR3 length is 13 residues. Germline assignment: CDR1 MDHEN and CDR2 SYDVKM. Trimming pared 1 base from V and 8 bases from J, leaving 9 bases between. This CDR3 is CASSLLSPHEQFF. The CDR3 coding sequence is TGTGCCAGCAGTTTATTGAGTCCACATGAGCAGTTCTTC.